This T cell receptor beta chain was found in a study of shared clonotypes between healthy human individuals (dated by TCRdb to between 2020 and 2021). Regarding the complete study: The cohort comprised two women and a few men aged 18 to 49 years. Libraries were prepared and TCR repertoires were sequenced by different laboratories using diverse techniques, in order to increase sequencing depth and limit assay-specific biases. Blood TCR repertoires of about 5 healthy adults were deeply sequenced to estimate repertoire size and the extent of clonotype sharing between individuals. For each donor, CD4 naive and CD4 memory were each run on three plates, CD8 naive on two plates, and CD8 memory on one plate. Between about 0.8 and 8.9 billion PBMCs per donor were obtained by leukapheresis. Overall results and qualifications from the work: Clonotypes shared by all four sorted-subset donors showed higher generation probabilities than non-shared clonotypes. Naive subsets generally had larger estimated clonotype richness than memory subsets. Because the study included only a small number of donors, the genetic and exposure-history diversity represented was limited. Rarefaction of sorted-subset datasets indicated incomplete sequencing despite the large sequencing depth. Pairwise subsampling indicated that sequencing depth was expected to affect the degree of clonotype sharing among donors. Sampling was restricted to blood, and TCR repertoires in tissue are likely to differ from TCR repertoires in blood. Across four donors, 4.5% to 6.5% of naive CD4, around 3.3% of naive CD8, about 2.3% of memory CD4, and about 0.4% of memory CD8 clonotypes were shared.

Sequences SGHAT (CDR1) and FQNNGV (CDR2) are obtained from the germline V gene. The V and J ends are trimmed by 6 bases and 13 bases, leaving 24 bases between them. The CDR3 covers 15 residues, taking in both the cysteine and the phenylalanine. Left in the record is the CDR3 DNA by itself, 45 bases read in frame from the first base. Regarding this clone: Its cognate antigen has yet to be identified. No much larger clone exists at a distance of one base, and base qualities are not known.

Healthy HIV-negative adults with no recently reported acute infections or vaccinations were included as donors. Only Caucasian adults living in Nashville, Tennessee, USA were represented among the donors. Magnetic negative selection was used to enrich CD4+ T cells, after which naive cells were positively selected on CD45RA and the negative fraction became the memory subset. Blood was obtained by leukapheresis, after which PBMCs were separated by Ficoll-Histopaque density gradient centrifugation and cryopreserved in liquid nitrogen vapor phase. Analytical flow cytometry was used to check the purity and quantity of each magnetically sorted T cell population. Genomic DNA was isolated from each sorted fraction and quantified by UV absorbance on a Nanodrop 2000c. Using the deep immunoSEQ assay, multiplex PCR amplified TCR CDR3 regions from genomic DNA. Genomic DNA extracted from each cell subset was distributed evenly over all wells of several immunoSEQ 96-well plates, and each plate served as one replicate. For sorted subsets, each replicate PCR was loaded with approximately 190 ng genomic DNA, equivalent to about 30,000 T cell genomes. Purified libraries were measured with a Qubit 3.0 fluorometer, size-checked on a Bioanalyzer 2100, and measured again with the KAPA Library Quantification kit. A separate single-read 150-cycle Illumina NextSeq 550 flow cell was used to sequence each immunoSEQ 96-well plate. As for the original processing: The immunoSEQ output contained only junctional sequences without quality scores, so filtering could not match that applied to full-length reads. To assign V/J genes and CDR3, sequences were annotated against IMGT germline references using PyIR, a Python wrapper for IgBLAST v1.9. Reads were removed for weak V/J assignments (E-value above 1e-6), missing CDR3, stop codons, out-of-frame junctions, or ambiguous translated residues. V3J clonotypes were defined as sequences sharing an identical inferred V gene, J gene, and CDR3 amino acid sequence. The percentage overlap between two repertoires was calculated by dividing the number of shared unique clonotypes by the size of the smaller repertoire. Richness of each repertoire was evaluated using RTK rarefaction, the Chao1 estimator, and Recon v2.1 estimates of unobserved clonotypes. Generation probabilities were computed with OLGA for all TCRbeta clonotypes obtained by the gDNA method from several donors. TCRdb took this table from immuneACCESS and kept in-frame rearrangements with V and J called. Such tables lack part of the clones; where checked against another copy, unresolved V genes explain under half of the gap, and the rest is unexplained. The V and J calls and the clone size are those of that table, but D and trimming were determined from the DNA. The sample table holds just under 350,000 clones, of which over 70% were seen once. The ten largest clones take up over 9.5% of the sample.

Recombination joined TRBV11-2 with TRBJ2-2; the D assignment is uncertain and may be TRBD1 or TRBD2, with 6 bases supporting each. Sequenced input: memory CD4+ T cells sorted from blood. The meaning of the sample's cell subset or site label: CD45RA-negative fraction. The clonotype was recovered from a young man in good health. The CDR3 here reads CASSSQGGGRRVLFF. DNA sequence: TGTGCCAGCAGTTCACAGGGTGGAGGGAGGCGCGTGCTGTTTTTT.